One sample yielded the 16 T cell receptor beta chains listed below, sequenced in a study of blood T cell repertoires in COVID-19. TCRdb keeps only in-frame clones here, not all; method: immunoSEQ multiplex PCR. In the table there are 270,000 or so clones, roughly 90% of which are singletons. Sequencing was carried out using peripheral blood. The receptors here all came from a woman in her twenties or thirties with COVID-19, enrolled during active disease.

CDR3 loop: CASSPPRGGAPSEQYF. In DNA form, the CDR3 reads TGTGCCAGCAGCCCGCCCCGCGGGGGGGCCCCGAGCGAGCAGTACTTC. The chain joins TRBV5-4 to TRBJ2-7, with 9 positions matching TRBD2. CDR1 and CDR2 from the germline V gene are SGHNT and YYREEE (reference sequence). This CDR3 spans 16 amino acids. Losses at the gene ends were 4 bases for V and 6 bases for J; bases not matched to a gene: 14.

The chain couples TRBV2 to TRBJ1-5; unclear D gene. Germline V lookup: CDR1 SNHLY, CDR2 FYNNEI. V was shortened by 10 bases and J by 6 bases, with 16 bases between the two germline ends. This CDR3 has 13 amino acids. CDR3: CATRNYSGQPQHF. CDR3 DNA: TGTGCCACCCGAAATTACTCGGGTCAGCCCCAGCATTTT. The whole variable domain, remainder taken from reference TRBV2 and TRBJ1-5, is EPEVTQTPSHQVTQMGQEVILRCVPISNHLYFYWYRQILGQKVEFLVSFYNNEISEKSEIFDDQFSVERPDGSNFTLKIRSTKLEDSAMYFCATRNYSGQPQHFGDGTRLSIL.

CDR3 in amino acids: CARIDREKGVGQYF. CDR3 sequence (DNA): TGTGCCAGGATCGACAGGGAAAAAGGGGTCGGGCAGTACTTC. The chain carries TRBV6-4 and TRBJ2-7, with TRBD1 matching over 7 bases. V dropped 9 bases and J dropped 9; count of bases not matched to a gene: 17. This CDR3 is built from 14 residues. From germline, CDR1 is MRHNA and CDR2 SNTAGT.

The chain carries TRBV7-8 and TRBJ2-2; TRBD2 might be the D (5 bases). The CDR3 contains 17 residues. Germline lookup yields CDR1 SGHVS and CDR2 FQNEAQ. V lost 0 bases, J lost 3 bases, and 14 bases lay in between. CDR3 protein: CASSLAGFLAHTGELFF. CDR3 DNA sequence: TGTGCCAGCAGCTTAGCAGGGTTTCTAGCCCACACCGGGGAGCTGTTTTTT.

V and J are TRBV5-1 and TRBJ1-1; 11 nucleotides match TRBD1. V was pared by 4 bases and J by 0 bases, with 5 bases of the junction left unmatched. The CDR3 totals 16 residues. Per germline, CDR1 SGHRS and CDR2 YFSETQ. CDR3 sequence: CASSLRTGGLNTEAFF. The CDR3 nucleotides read TGCGCCAGCAGCCTACGGACAGGGGGCCTGAACACTGAAGCTTTCTTT.

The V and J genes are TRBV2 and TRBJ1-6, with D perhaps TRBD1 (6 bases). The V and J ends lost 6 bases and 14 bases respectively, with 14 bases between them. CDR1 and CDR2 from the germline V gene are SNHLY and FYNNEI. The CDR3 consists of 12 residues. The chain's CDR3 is CASSGTLRSLHF. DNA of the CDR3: TGTGCCAGCAGCGGGACACTGCGATCCCTCCACTTT.

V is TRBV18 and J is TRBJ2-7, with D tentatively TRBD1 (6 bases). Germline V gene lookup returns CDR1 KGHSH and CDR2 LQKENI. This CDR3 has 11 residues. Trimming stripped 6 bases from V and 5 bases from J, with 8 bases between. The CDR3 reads CASSRGNEQYF. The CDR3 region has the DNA TGTGCCAGCTCCAGGGGCAACGAGCAGTACTTC.

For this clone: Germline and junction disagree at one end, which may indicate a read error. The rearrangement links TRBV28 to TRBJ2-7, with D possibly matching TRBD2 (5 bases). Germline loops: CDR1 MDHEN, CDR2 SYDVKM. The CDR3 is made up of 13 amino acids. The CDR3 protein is CASSPSSFPTEDF. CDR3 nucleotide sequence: TGTGCCAGCAGTCCATCGTCCTTCCCAACGGAGGACTTC.

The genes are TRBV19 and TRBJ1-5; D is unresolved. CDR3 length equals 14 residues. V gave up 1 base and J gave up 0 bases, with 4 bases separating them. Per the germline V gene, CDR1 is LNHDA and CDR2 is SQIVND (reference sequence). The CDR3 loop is CASSIVNSNQPQHF. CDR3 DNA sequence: TGTGCCAGTAGTATAGTTAATAGCAATCAGCCCCAGCATTTT.

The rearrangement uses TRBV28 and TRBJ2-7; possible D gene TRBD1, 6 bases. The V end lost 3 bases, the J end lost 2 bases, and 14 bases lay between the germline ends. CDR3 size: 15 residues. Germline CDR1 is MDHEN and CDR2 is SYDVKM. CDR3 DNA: TGTGCCAGCAGTTTTGATGGGGGCCCACCCTACGAGCAGTACTTC. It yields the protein CASSFDGGPPYEQYF.

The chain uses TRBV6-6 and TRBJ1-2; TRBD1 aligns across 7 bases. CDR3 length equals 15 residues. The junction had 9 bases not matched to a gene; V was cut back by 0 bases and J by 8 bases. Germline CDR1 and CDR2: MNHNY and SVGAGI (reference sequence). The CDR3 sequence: CASSYSGTAFNGYTF. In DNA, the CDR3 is TGTGCCAGCAGTTACTCGGGGACAGCCTTTAACGGCTACACCTTC.

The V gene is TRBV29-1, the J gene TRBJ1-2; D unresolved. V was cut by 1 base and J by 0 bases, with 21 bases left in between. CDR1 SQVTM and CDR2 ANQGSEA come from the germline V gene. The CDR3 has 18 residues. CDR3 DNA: TGCAGCGTTGAAGGGTCCCCGAGAGATAGCCGTACTAACTATGGCTACACCTTC. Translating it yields CSVEGSPRDSRTNYGYTF.

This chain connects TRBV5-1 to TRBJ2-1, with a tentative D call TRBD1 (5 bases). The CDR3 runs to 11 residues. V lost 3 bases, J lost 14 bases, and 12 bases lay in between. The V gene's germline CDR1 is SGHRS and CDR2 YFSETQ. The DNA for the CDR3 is TGCGCCAGCAGCTCAGGTCCGGACAAGTTCTTC. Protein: CASSSGPDKFF.

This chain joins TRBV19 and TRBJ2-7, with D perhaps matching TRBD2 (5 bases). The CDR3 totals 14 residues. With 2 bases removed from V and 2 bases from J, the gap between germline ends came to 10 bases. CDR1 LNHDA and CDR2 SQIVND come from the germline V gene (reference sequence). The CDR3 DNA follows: TGTGCCAGTAGTATAATCAGCGGAACCTACGAGCAGTACTTC. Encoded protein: CASSIISGTYEQYF.

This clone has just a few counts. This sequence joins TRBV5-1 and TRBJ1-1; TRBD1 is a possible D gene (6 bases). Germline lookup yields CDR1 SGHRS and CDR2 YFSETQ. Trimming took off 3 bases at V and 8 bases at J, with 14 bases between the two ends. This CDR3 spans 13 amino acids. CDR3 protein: CASSSQGDVEAFF. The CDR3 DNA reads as TGCGCCAGCAGCTCACAGGGAGACGTAGAAGCTTTCTTT.

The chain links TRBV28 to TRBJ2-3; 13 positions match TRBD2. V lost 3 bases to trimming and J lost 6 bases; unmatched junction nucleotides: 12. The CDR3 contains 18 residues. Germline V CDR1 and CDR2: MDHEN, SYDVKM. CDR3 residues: CASSLGTSGAYPRDTQYF. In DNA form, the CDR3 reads TGTGCCAGCAGTTTGGGGACTAGCGGGGCTTACCCAAGGGATACGCAGTATTTT.